This T cell receptor (beta chain) was retrieved from a study of response to subunit inactivated influenza vaccine. Findings and caveats of the study: Authors suggested that a seasonal influenza vaccination recruits few new T cells each time.

Many counts were recorded for this clonotype. No antigen is known for it. TCRdb re-analysed the RT-PCR reads in MiXCR, keeping a single row per CDR3 protein. The sample contains over 400,000 distinct CDR3 sequences, roughly 9.8% of which appear only once. CDR3 length equals 16 residues. Germline V gene lookup returns CDR1 SGHVS and CDR2 FQNEAQ. V was pared by 5 bases and J by 8 bases, with 16 bases of the junction left unmatched. This TCR was sampled from a man in his fifties or sixties who received an inactivated influenza vaccine. The specimen comprised PBMCs from blood, sampled about 6 weeks after vaccination. The chain carries TRBV7-8 and TRBJ2-7; 9 positions match TRBD1. The CDR3 DNA is TGTGCCAGCAGCGAAAGATCCGGGACAGGGACTGTTAAGCAGTACTTC. Translation: CASSERSGTGTVKQYF.